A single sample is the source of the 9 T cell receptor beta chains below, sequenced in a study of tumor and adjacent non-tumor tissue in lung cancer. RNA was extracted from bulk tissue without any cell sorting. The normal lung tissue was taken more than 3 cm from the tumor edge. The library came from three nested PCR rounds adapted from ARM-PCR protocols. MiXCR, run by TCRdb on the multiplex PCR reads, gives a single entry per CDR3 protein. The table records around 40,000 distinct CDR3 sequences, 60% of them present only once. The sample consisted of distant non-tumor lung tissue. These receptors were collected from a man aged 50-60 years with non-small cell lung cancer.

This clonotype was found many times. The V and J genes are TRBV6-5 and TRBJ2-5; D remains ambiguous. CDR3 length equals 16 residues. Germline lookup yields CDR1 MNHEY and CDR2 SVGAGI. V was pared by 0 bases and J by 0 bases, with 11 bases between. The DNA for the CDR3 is TGTGCCAGCAGTTACTCATTTACCAGCAACCAAGAGACCCAGTACTTC. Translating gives CASSYSFTSNQETQYF.

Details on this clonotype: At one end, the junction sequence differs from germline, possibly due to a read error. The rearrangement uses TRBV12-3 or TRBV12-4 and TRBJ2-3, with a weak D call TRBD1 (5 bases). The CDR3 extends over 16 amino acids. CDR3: CVSSLGGHASTDTQYF. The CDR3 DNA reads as TGTGTCAGCAGTTTGGGCGGACATGCTAGCACAGATACGCAGTATTTT.

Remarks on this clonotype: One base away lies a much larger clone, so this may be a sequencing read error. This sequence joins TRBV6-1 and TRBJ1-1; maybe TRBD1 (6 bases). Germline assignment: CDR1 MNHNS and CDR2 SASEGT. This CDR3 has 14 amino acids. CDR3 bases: TGTGCCACCAGGGAGGGGGGGGCGAGGACTGTAGCTTTCTTT. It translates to CATREGGARTVAFF.

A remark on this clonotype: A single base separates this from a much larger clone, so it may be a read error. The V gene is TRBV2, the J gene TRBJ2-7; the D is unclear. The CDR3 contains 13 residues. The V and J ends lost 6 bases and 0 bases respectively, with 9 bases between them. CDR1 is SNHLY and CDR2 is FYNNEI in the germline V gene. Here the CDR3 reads CASRKALSYEQYF. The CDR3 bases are TGTGCCAGCAGGAAAGCGCTCTCCTACGAGCAGTACTTC.

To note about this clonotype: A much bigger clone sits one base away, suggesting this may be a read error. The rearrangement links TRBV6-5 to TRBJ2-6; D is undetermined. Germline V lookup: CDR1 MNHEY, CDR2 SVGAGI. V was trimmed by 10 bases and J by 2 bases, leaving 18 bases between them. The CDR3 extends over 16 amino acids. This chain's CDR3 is CATRPFRPTGANVLTF. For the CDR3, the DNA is TGTGCCACCCGCCCATTTCGGCCCACTGGGGCCAACGTCCTGACTTTC.

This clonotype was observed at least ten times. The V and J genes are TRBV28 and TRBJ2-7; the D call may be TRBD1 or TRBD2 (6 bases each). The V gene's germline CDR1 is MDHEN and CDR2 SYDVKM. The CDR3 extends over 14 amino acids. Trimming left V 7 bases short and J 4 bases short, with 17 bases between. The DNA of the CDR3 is TGTGCCAGCACCTCGGGGGCAGGGTGGTACGAGCAGTACTTC. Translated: CASTSGAGWYEQYF.

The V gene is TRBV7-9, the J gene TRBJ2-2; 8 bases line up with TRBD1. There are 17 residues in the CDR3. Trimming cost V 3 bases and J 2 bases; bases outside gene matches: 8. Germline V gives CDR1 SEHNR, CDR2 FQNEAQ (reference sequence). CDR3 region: CASSFKGTGTNTGELFF. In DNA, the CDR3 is TGTGCCAGCAGCTTTAAGGGGACAGGAACTAACACCGGGGAGCTGTTTTTT.

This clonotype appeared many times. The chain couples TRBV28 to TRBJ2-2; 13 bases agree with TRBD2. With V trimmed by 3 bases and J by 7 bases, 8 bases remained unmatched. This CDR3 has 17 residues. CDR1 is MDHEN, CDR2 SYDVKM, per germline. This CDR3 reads CASSFPTSGRRVGELFF. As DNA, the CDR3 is TGTGCCAGCAGTTTCCCGACTAGCGGGAGGAGGGTCGGGGAGCTGTTTTTT.

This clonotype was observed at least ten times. This CDR3 reads CASSYSKAGNTIYF. CDR3 in DNA: TGTGCCAGCAGTTACTCGAAGGCTGGAAACACCATATATTTT. The J gene is TRBJ1-3, the V gene TRBV6-5, with D hard to call. Germline-derived CDR1 and CDR2 are MNHEY and SVGAGI. The CDR3 is 14 amino acids. V dropped 0 bases and J dropped 2 bases, with 5 bases sitting between them.